Listed below are T cell receptor beta chains from one sample, sequenced in a study of OX40 agonist ivuxolimab in advanced cancers. TCRdb's table, derived via immunoSEQ multiplex PCR, lists solely in-frame clones and lacks some. The table lists approximately 61,000 clones, approximately 90% of them singletons. The source material was CD4+ or CD8+ T cells sorted from blood, sampled in a trial of the OX40 agonist ivuxolimab. These receptors were collected from an adult with an advanced solid tumor such as melanoma, head and neck, liver or kidney cancer. The CDR3 runs from the conserved cysteine through the conserved F or W. The D gene is left open where the match is weak. Some rows have no size entry. The others give once, few or many, or a class for an expanded clone.

abundance: .; j_gene: TRBJ2-1; v_gene: TRBV12-2; d_gene: .; CDR3aa: CASRLALLAAARSYNEQFF; CDR3nt: TGTGCAAGTCGCTTAGCGTTGCTAGCGGCCGCCCGCTCCTACAATGAGCAGTTCTTC
abundance: .; j_gene: TRBJ2-5; v_gene: TRBV7-9; d_gene: TRBD1; CDR3aa: CASSFSDRLETQYF; CDR3nt: TGTGCCAGCAGCTTTTCGGACAGGCTGGAGACCCAGTACTTC
abundance: .; j_gene: TRBJ2-3; v_gene: TRBV5-1; d_gene: .; CDR3aa: CASSLEQTTDTQYF; CDR3nt: TGCGCCAGCAGCTTGGAACAGACCACAGATACGCAGTATTTT
abundance: .; j_gene: TRBJ2-3; v_gene: TRBV7-6; d_gene: .; CDR3aa: CASSLELTDTQYF; CDR3nt: TGTGCCAGCAGCTTAGAGTTGACAGATACGCAGTATTTT
abundance: .; j_gene: TRBJ1-3; v_gene: TRBV7-7; d_gene: .; CDR3aa: CASSPLEGGNTIYF; CDR3nt: TGTGCTAGCAGCCCTTTGGAGGGGGGAAACACCATATATTTT
abundance: .; j_gene: TRBJ2-5; v_gene: TRBV7-6; d_gene: .; CDR3aa: CASSLAPGIGETQYF; CDR3nt: TGTGCCAGCAGCTTAGCCCCAGGTATCGGGGAGACCCAGTACTTC
abundance: .; j_gene: TRBJ1-1; v_gene: TRBV30; d_gene: .; CDR3aa: CAWSVGPGTEAFF; CDR3nt: TGTGCCTGGAGTGTCGGGCCAGGGACTGAAGCTTTCTTT
abundance: .; j_gene: TRBJ2-2; v_gene: TRBV11-2; d_gene: TRBD2; CDR3aa: CASSLQLAAAGELFF; CDR3nt: TGTGCCAGCAGCTTACAACTAGCGGCGGCCGGGGAGCTGTTTTTT
abundance: .; j_gene: TRBJ2-1; v_gene: TRBV6-5; d_gene: .; CDR3aa: CASSYDGGTYNEQFF; CDR3nt: TGTGCCAGCAGTTACGACGGAGGAACCTACAATGAGCAGTTCTTC
abundance: .; j_gene: TRBJ1-2; v_gene: TRBV19; d_gene: .; CDR3aa: CASSPGPRSYGYTF; CDR3nt: TGTGCCAGTAGTCCAGGGCCTCGGTCCTATGGCTACACCTTC
abundance: .; j_gene: TRBJ1-3; v_gene: TRBV19; d_gene: .; CDR3aa: CASSIGPVASGNTIYF; CDR3nt: TGTGCCAGTAGTATAGGACCAGTCGCCTCTGGAAACACCATATATTTT
abundance: .; j_gene: TRBJ1-4; v_gene: TRBV7-2; d_gene: .; CDR3aa: CASSLGNGYEKLFF; CDR3nt: TGTGCCAGCAGCTTAGGTAACGGGTATGAAAAACTGTTTTTT
abundance: .; j_gene: TRBJ1-2; v_gene: TRBV5-8; d_gene: .; CDR3aa: CASSLRPEPLSYGYTF; CDR3nt: TGTGCCAGCAGCCTCCGGCCAGAGCCTTTGAGCTATGGCTACACCTTC
abundance: once; j_gene: TRBJ1-2; v_gene: TRBV7-9; d_gene: .; CDR3aa: CASSLTTGAYNYGYTF; CDR3nt: TGTGCCAGCAGCTTAACGACAGGTGCCTATAACTATGGCTACACCTTC
abundance: .; j_gene: TRBJ1-2; v_gene: TRBV7-2; d_gene: TRBD1; CDR3aa: CASSSSGTGLVDGYTF; CDR3nt: TGTGCCAGCAGCTCCTCCGGGACAGGGTTGGTCGATGGCTACACCTTC
abundance: .; j_gene: TRBJ2-7; v_gene: TRBV7-8; d_gene: TRBD1; CDR3aa: CASSQTGSYEQYF; CDR3nt: TGTGCCAGCAGCCAGACAGGGTCCTACGAGCAGTACTTC
abundance: .; j_gene: TRBJ2-7; v_gene: TRBV6-1; d_gene: TRBD1; CDR3aa: CASSEIAGTGGSYEQYF; CDR3nt: TGTGCCAGCAGTGAAATAGCCGGGACAGGGGGCTCCTACGAGCAGTACTTC
abundance: .; j_gene: TRBJ1-4; v_gene: TRBV6-6; d_gene: TRBD1; CDR3aa: CATSDGTVNEKLFF; CDR3nt: TGTGCCACTTCCGACGGGACAGTTAATGAAAAACTGTTTTTT
abundance: .; j_gene: TRBJ2-3; v_gene: TRBV18; d_gene: .; CDR3aa: CASSPDRVSTDTQYF; CDR3nt: TGTGCCAGCTCTCCTGACCGAGTCAGCACAGATACGCAGTATTTT
abundance: once; j_gene: TRBJ1-1; v_gene: TRBV28; d_gene: .; CDR3aa: CASSPHRVNTEAFF; CDR3nt: TGTGCCAGCAGCCCACACAGGGTGAACACTGAAGCTTTCTTT
abundance: .; j_gene: TRBJ1-4; v_gene: TRBV11-2; d_gene: .; CDR3aa: CASTPLGGPGGKLFF; CDR3nt: TGTGCCAGCACCCCTCTCGGGGGGCCCGGCGGAAAACTGTTTTTT
abundance: .; j_gene: TRBJ2-5; v_gene: TRBV2; d_gene: TRBD2; CDR3aa: CASSGLAGPEETQYF; CDR3nt: TGTGCCAGCAGTGGACTAGCGGGGCCTGAAGAGACCCAGTACTTC
abundance: .; j_gene: TRBJ2-3; v_gene: TRBV28; d_gene: .; CDR3aa: CASRPGTSTDTQYF; CDR3nt: TGTGCCAGCAGACCGGGGACTAGCACAGATACGCAGTATTTT
abundance: .; j_gene: TRBJ2-7; v_gene: TRBV7-8; d_gene: .; CDR3aa: CASSLAPAGNSYEQYF; CDR3nt: TGTGCCAGCAGCTTAGCGCCGGCGGGTAACTCCTACGAGCAGTACTTC
abundance: .; j_gene: TRBJ1-4; v_gene: TRBV7-2; d_gene: .; CDR3aa: CASSLMGSDEKLFF; CDR3nt: TGTGCCAGCAGCTTAATGGGCTCGGATGAAAAACTGTTTTTT
abundance: .; j_gene: TRBJ2-5; v_gene: TRBV14; d_gene: TRBD2; CDR3aa: CASSQEIGLAGVETQYF; CDR3nt: TGTGCCAGCAGCCAAGAGATTGGTTTAGCGGGGGTTGAGACCCAGTACTTC
abundance: once; j_gene: TRBJ2-5; v_gene: TRBV20-1; d_gene: .; CDR3aa: CSVGRETQYF; CDR3nt: TGCAGTGTCGGAAGAGAGACCCAGTACTTC
abundance: .; j_gene: TRBJ1-4; v_gene: TRBV30; d_gene: .; CDR3aa: CAWARREKLFF; CDR3nt: TGTGCCTGGGCCCGAAGGGAAAAACTGTTTTTT
abundance: once; j_gene: TRBJ2-7; v_gene: TRBV12-2; d_gene: .; CDR3aa: CASRLARTDYEQYF; CDR3nt: TGTGCAAGTCGCTTAGCGCGGACAGACTACGAGCAGTACTTC
abundance: .; j_gene: TRBJ2-5; v_gene: TRBV28; d_gene: TRBD1; CDR3aa: CASSPPGTGEGETQYF; CDR3nt: TGTGCCAGCAGCCCCCCAGGGACAGGGGAGGGAGAGACCCAGTACTTC
abundance: .; j_gene: TRBJ1-1; v_gene: TRBV30; d_gene: .; CDR3aa: CAWSVIGINTEAFF; CDR3nt: TGTGCCTGGAGTGTTATTGGGATCAACACTGAAGCTTTCTTT
abundance: .; j_gene: TRBJ2-5; v_gene: TRBV10-2; d_gene: .; CDR3aa: CASSEWLAGGRGETQYF; CDR3nt: TGCGCCAGCAGTGAGTGGCTAGCGGGCGGCAGGGGGGAGACCCAGTACTTC
abundance: once; j_gene: TRBJ2-3; v_gene: TRBV28; d_gene: .; CDR3aa: CASSLPGTDTQYF; CDR3nt: TGTGCCAGCAGTTTACCGGGGACAGATACGCAGTATTTT